This T cell receptor beta chain was recorded in a study of T cell responses to AZD1222 COVID-19 vaccine. In the study overall: Timing groups of about 4 and about 12 weeks for second doses were pooled.

This table comes from immunoSEQ multiplex PCR, and its TCRdb copy is limited to in-frame clones, with some not included. Of about 100,000 clones in the sample, nearly 95% were seen once. This CDR3 is built from 15 residues. V lost 5 bases and J lost 4; bases outside the gene matches: 6. Germline CDR1 reads SGHRS; CDR2 reads YFSETQ. Comments on this clone: Its antigen is not known.

Points from the study as a whole: At baseline, seropositivity was found in only a handful of AZD1222 recipients. The CD4 TCRs associated with vaccination extended across spike and predominated at 160-218 and 743-854. Repertoire sampling was restricted to post-peak T cell response timepoints.

The sample was peripheral blood, taken on day 0 of AZD1222 vaccination. The gene calls are TRBV5-1 and TRBJ2-2; TRBD2 matches at 9 bases. This sequence was found in an adult in good health. CDR3 amino acids: CASRLAGVVTGELFF. CDR3 in DNA: TGCGCCAGCAGGTTAGCGGGAGTAGTCACCGGGGAGCTGTTTTTT.